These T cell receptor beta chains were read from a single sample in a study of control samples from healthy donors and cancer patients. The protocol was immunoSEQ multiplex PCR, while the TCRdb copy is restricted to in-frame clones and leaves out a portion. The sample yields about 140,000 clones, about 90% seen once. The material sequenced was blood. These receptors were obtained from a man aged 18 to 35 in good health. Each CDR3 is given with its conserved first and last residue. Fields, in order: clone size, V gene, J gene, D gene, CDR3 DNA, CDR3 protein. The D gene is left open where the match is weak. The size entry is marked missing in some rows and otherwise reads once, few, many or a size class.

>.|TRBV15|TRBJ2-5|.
TGTGCCACCAGCAGAGATCTTACAGAAGAGACCCAGTACTTC
CATSRDLTEETQYF
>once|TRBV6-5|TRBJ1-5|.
TGTGCCAGCGGCGGGAACAATCAGCCCCAGCATTTT
CASGGNNQPQHF
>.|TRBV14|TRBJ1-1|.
TGTGCCAGCAGCCAAGTCCAGAACACTGAAGCTTTCTTT
CASSQVQNTEAFF
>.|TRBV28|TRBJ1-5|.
TGTGCCAGCAGTTTGCTCTATCAGCCCCAGCATTTT
CASSLLYQPQHF
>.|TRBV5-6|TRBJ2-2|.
TGTGCCAGCAGTCTGGTAGGGGGTACCGGGGAGCTGTTTTTT
CASSLVGGTGELFF
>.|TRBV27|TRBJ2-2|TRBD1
TGTGCCAGCAGTTTAAGCGGACAGGGGAAAAACACCGGGGAGCTGTTTTTT
CASSLSGQGKNTGELFF
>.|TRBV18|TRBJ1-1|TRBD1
TGTGCCAGCTCACCGCGACAGGGGAACACTGAAGCTTTCTTT
CASSPRQGNTEAFF
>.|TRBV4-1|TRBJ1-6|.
TGCGCCAGCAGCCAATCGGGCGACACCTCCTATAATTCACCCCTCCACTTT
CASSQSGDTSYNSPLHF
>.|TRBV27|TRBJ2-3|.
TGTGCCAGCCGGCCCCGGGGGATGGGGGATACGCAGTATTTT
CASRPRGMGDTQYF
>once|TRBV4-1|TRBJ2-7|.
TGCGCCAGCAGCCAAGATGAAGGATCCGAGCAGTACTTC
CASSQDEGSEQYF
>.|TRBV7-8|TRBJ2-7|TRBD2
TGTGCCAGCACTGTTAGCGGGGGGCCCTACGAGCAGTACTTC
CASTVSGGPYEQYF
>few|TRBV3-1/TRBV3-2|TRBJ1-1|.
TGTGCCAGCAGCCAGGGGCATGGGGCCACTGAAGCTTTCTTT
CASSQGHGATEAFF
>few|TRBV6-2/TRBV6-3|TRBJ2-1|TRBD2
TGTGCCAGCAGTTCGCTAGCGGGGGATGAGCAGTTCTTC
CASSSLAGDEQFF
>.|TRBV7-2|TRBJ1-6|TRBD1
TGTGCCAGCAGCCGCCCCCCGGGACAGGGGACTAATAATTCACCCCTCCACTTT
CASSRPPGQGTNNSPLHF
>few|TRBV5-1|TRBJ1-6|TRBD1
TGCGCCAGCAGCGTGGGACAGCCGAGCTCCTATAATTCACCCCTCCACTTT
CASSVGQPSSYNSPLHF
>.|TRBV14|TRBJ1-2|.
TGTGCCAGCAGCCAAGACCGTAACGGAAACTATGGCTACACCTTC
CASSQDRNGNYGYTF
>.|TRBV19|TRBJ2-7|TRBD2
TGTGCCAGTAGTCCGCAGACTAGCGGGGTAACCTACGAGCAGTACTTC
CASSPQTSGVTYEQYF
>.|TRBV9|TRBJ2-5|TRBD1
TGTGCCAGCAGCTTAACGGACAGGGCCCAAGAGACCCAGTACTTC
CASSLTDRAQETQYF
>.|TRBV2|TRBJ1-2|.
TGTGCCAGCAGTGAGACGATTTTAGGCTACACCTTC
CASSETILGYTF
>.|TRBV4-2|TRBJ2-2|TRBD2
TGTGCCAGCAGCCAAGTCTCTGGCGGGGGGTCGAACACCGGGGAGCTGTTTTTT
CASSQVSGGGSNTGELFF
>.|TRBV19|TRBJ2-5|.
TGTGCCAGTAGTATCTCTCTGGGGGGAGGCCAAGAGACCCAGTACTTC
CASSISLGGGQETQYF
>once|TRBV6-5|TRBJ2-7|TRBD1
TGTGCCAGCAGCCCCAGGACAGGGCGCACCTACGAGCAGTACTTC
CASSPRTGRTYEQYF
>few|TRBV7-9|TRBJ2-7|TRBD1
TGTGCCAGCGAGGGGACAGGACCCTACGAGCAGTACTTC
CASEGTGPYEQYF
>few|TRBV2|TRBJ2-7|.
TGTGCCAGCAGTGGCCCCCCGGAGAGCTCCTACGAGCAGTACTTC
CASSGPPESSYEQYF
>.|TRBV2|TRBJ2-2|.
TGTGCCAGCAGTGAAGGGGCTAGTAAAGCCGGGGAGCTGTTTTTT
CASSEGASKAGELFF
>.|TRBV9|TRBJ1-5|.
TGTGCCAGCAGCGTAGGGGACACCAATCAGCCCCAGCATTTT
CASSVGDTNQPQHF
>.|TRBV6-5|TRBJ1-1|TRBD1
TGTGCCAGCAGGCCGGGACAGGGGGTGACTGAAGCTTTCTTT
CASRPGQGVTEAFF
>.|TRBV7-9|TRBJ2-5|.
TGTGCCAGCAGCTTAGTTTACCAAGAGACCCAGTACTTC
CASSLVYQETQYF
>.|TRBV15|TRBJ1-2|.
TGTGCCACCAGCAGAGGCGGGGCGGGCAACTATGGCTACACCTTC
CATSRGGAGNYGYTF
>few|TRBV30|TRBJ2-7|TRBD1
TGTGCCCACAGAGGTGAGGGACAGGGAAGTGAGCAGTACTTC
CAHRGEGQGSEQYF
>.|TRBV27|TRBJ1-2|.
TGTGCCAGCAGACAGGGCTACTATGGCTACACCTTC
CASRQGYYGYTF
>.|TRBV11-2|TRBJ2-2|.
TGTGCCAGCAGCTTGAACACCGGGGAGCTGTTTTTT
CASSLNTGELFF
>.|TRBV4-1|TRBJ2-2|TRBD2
TGCGCCAGCAGCCGGGGTCGGCTAGCGGGGGGGCCCGGGGAGCTGTTTTTT
CASSRGRLAGGPGELFF